Listed here are 20 T cell receptor beta chains from one sample, sequenced in a study of CD4 T cells in relation to SARS-CoV-2 and coronaviruses. The antigens these receptors bind are not known. The data were produced by immunoSEQ multiplex PCR, yet TCRdb's version contains in-frame clones alone and is incomplete. The data contain tens of thousands of clones, about 80% of them seen just once; the ten biggest clones take up about 2.8%. What was sequenced was memory CD4+ T cells from PBMCs, cultured in vitro. These TCRs come from an adult with COVID-19.

The chain has TRBV29-1 and TRBJ1-2, with a possible D match to TRBD1 (6 bases). The CDR3 is 11 amino acids. V was shortened by 4 bases and J by 6 bases, with 9 bases between the two germline ends. CDR1 SQVTM and CDR2 ANQGSEA come from the germline V gene. As DNA, the CDR3 is TGCAGCGTTGGTGGGGGCCATGGCTACACCTTC. Translating gives CSVGGGHGYTF. Looking up the rest from reference TRBV29-1 and TRBJ1-2 gives the full variable domain: SAVISQKPSRDICQRGTSLTIQCQVDSQVTMMFWYRQQPGQSLTLIATANQGSEATYESGFVIDKFPISRPNLTFSTLTVSNMSPEDSSIYLCSVGGGHGYTFGSGTRLTVV.

V and J are TRBV25-1 and TRBJ2-1, with 7 bases aligning to TRBD1. The V and J ends lost 4 bases and 9 bases, in that order; junction bases with no gene match: 12. The CDR3 totals 15 residues. In germline, CDR1 is MGHDK, CDR2 SYGVNS. In DNA, the CDR3 is TGTGCCAGCAGTGGGACAAGACAGGGATATGGTGAGCAGTTCTTC. This encodes CASSGTRQGYGEQFF.

The V call is TRBV6-5, the J call TRBJ2-7, with D possibly being TRBD1 or TRBD2 (5 bases each). The germline gives CDR1 MNHEY, CDR2 SVGAGI. V was cut by 6 bases and J by 0 bases, with 15 bases left in between. CDR3 length: 15 amino acids. CDR3 in DNA: TGTGCCAGCAGGACCGGGACGGCAAACTCCTACGAGCAGTACTTC. This gives the protein CASRTGTANSYEQYF.

CDR3 sequence: CAWSPGLRNTEAFF. The CDR3 nucleotides read TGTGCCTGGAGCCCCGGACTTCGGAACACTGAAGCTTTCTTT. The chain has TRBV30 and TRBJ1-1; D not certain. Germline values: CDR1 GTSNPN, CDR2 SVGIG (reference sequence). Trimming stripped 3 bases from V and 1 base from J, with 12 bases between. The CDR3 is 14 residues long.

V is TRBV19 and J is TRBJ1-1; a possible D gene is TRBD1 (5 bases). Germline V CDR1 and CDR2: LNHDA, SQIVND (reference sequence). Between the trimmed V and J ends, which lost 7 bases and 0 bases, there was a span of 9 bases. The CDR3 is made up of 13 amino acids. CDR3 residues: CASKIGVNTEAFF. The CDR3 DNA sequence: TGTGCCAGTAAGATAGGGGTGAACACTGAAGCTTTCTTT.

This clone was detected only a few times. The chain is built from TRBV11-2 and TRBJ2-1, with 11 nucleotides matching TRBD2. Losses at the gene ends were 5 bases for V and 8 bases for J; bases not matched to a gene: 5. The length of the CDR3 is 14 residues. CDR1 and CDR2 from the germline V gene are SGHAT and FQNNGV. The CDR3 sequence is CASSMTSGIHEQFF. CDR3 bases: TGTGCCAGCAGCATGACTAGCGGGATCCATGAGCAGTTCTTC. Full variable domain (missing parts from reference TRBV11-2 and TRBJ2-1): EAGVAQSPRYKIIEKRQSVAFWCNPISGHATLYWYQQILGQGPKLLIQFQNNGVVDDSQLPKDRFSAERLKGVDSTLKIQPAKLEDSAVYLCASSMTSGIHEQFFGPGTRLTVL.

V and J are TRBV6-2 or TRBV6-3 and TRBJ1-1; 8 nucleotides match TRBD1. Germline lookup yields CDR1 MNHEY and CDR2 SVGEGT. Germline trimming cut 5 bases from V and 5 bases from J; bases unmatched to any gene: 7. CDR3 length: 14 residues. CDR3: CASSTRQGRTEAFF. In DNA form, the CDR3 reads TGTGCCAGCAGTACTAGACAGGGGAGGACTGAAGCTTTCTTT.

This clone was detected only a few times. The chain uses TRBV5-6 and TRBJ1-1; tentative D call: TRBD1 (6 bases). The CDR3 contains 15 residues. V was trimmed by 2 bases and J by 1 base, leaving 12 bases between them. The germline V gene encodes CDR1 SGHDT and CDR2 YYEEEE. The CDR3 DNA reads as TGTGCCAGCAGCTTACCAGGGGCGGAGAACACTGAAGCTTTCTTT. Its protein product is CASSLPGAENTEAFF.

The rearrangement uses TRBV4-1 and TRBJ1-2; D is possibly TRBD1 (5 bases). Trimming removed 3 bases at V and 5 bases at J, with 13 bases between. Per germline, CDR1 MGHRA and CDR2 YSYEKL. This CDR3 comprises 14 residues. The CDR3 coding sequence is TGCGCCAGCAGCCAGGCAGGGATCGTTTATGGCTACACCTTC. The encoded protein is CASSQAGIVYGYTF.

The gene calls are TRBV30 and TRBJ2-7, with no clear D. V lost 1 base, J lost 2 bases, and 3 bases lay in between. The CDR3 has 11 residues. Germline loops: CDR1 GTSNPN, CDR2 SVGIG (reference sequence). This CDR3 reads CAWSATYEQYF. The CDR3 DNA follows: TGTGCCTGGAGTGCAACCTACGAGCAGTACTTC.

The chain combines TRBV6-5 with TRBJ1-5; no reliable D call. Germline V lookup: CDR1 MNHEY, CDR2 SVGAGI. The CDR3 covers 14 residues. The V and J ends lost 0 bases and 9 bases respectively, with 12 bases between them. The CDR3 DNA follows: TGTGCCAGCAGTTACTCGGCGTACTCTCTGCCCCAGCATTTT. Protein: CASSYSAYSLPQHF.

The table lists this clone with a few counts. The chain joins TRBV7-2 to TRBJ1-1, with D unclear. The CDR3 totals 14 residues. Looked up from germline, CDR1 is SGHTA and CDR2 is FQGNSA. With 4 bases removed from V and 0 bases from J, the gap between germline ends came to 9 bases. The CDR3: CASSSVGMNTEAFF. As DNA, the CDR3 is TGTGCCAGCAGCTCCGTAGGCATGAACACTGAAGCTTTCTTT.

The J gene is TRBJ1-1, the V gene TRBV7-8; maybe TRBD1 (6 bases). Germline loops: CDR1 SGHVS, CDR2 FQNEAQ. Trimming removed 0 bases at V and 6 bases at J, with 23 bases between. The CDR3 is 18 residues long. CDR3 protein: CASSLARTVVLLSAEAFF. The CDR3 DNA is TGTGCCAGCAGCTTAGCGCGGACAGTGGTTTTATTGTCCGCTGAAGCTTTCTTT.

The chain has TRBV2 and TRBJ2-7; TRBD1 aligns across 9 bases. CDR1 and CDR2 (germline): SNHLY, FYNNEI. The CDR3 has 14 residues. V lost 3 bases to trimming and J lost 2 bases; unmatched junction nucleotides: 2. The CDR3 DNA reads as TGTGCCAGCAGTGATAACAGGGGGCCCTACGAGCAGTACTTC. It is translated as CASSDNRGPYEQYF.

The rearrangement links TRBV10-3 to TRBJ2-1, with 10 bases identical to TRBD2. Trimming at V came to 4 bases and at J to 5 bases, leaving 2 bases not matched to a gene. CDR3 size: 14 residues. The germline V gene encodes CDR1 ENHRY and CDR2 SYGVKD. In DNA, the CDR3 is TGTGCCATCAGTGCCCTAGCGGGGGACAATGAGCAGTTCTTC. Its translation is CAISALAGDNEQFF.

The chain has TRBV27 and TRBJ2-1; D gene unclear. The CDR3 is 16 amino acids. The V and J ends lost 6 bases and 5 bases respectively, with 20 bases between them. Germline CDR1 is MNHEY and CDR2 is SMNVEV (reference sequence). DNA of the CDR3: TGTGCCAGCAGAACGCCCAGCAAGCGTTCAGACAATGAGCAGTTCTTC. Its protein product is CASRTPSKRSDNEQFF.

The chain employs TRBV6-6 and TRBJ2-2; the match to TRBD2 covers 10 bases. The CDR3 is 15 amino acids. V was clipped by 8 bases and J by 7 bases; unmatched bases: 10. Germline assignment: CDR1 MNHNY and CDR2 SVGAGI (reference sequence). This CDR3 is CASEASGRTVGELFF. DNA of the CDR3: TGTGCCAGCGAGGCTAGCGGGAGAACCGTCGGGGAGCTGTTTTTT.

The chain has TRBV5-6 and TRBJ2-1; TRBD1 matches 11 bases. J lost 8 bases, V lost 6 bases, and 4 bases had no gene match. This CDR3 comprises 13 residues. Germline-derived CDR1 and CDR2 are SGHDT and YYEEEE. CDR3 protein: CASTRGQGDEQFF. The CDR3, as DNA: TGTGCCAGCACTAGGGGACAGGGGGATGAGCAGTTCTTC.

This rearrangement joins TRBV13 to TRBJ1-3; maybe TRBD1 (5 bases). The V and J ends lost 5 bases and 3 bases respectively, with 14 bases between them. In germline, CDR1 is PRHDT, CDR2 FYEKMQ (reference sequence). The CDR3 runs 15 residues. CDR3 nucleotides: TGTGCCAGCAGCAGCACAGGACTCAATGGAAACACCATATATTTT. Translation: CASSSTGLNGNTIYF.

This clone came up once. The rearrangement joins TRBV28 to TRBJ1-5, with TRBD1 identical over 7 bases. V shed 5 bases and J 6 bases; nucleotides not matched to a gene: 10. The CDR3 length is 15 residues. Looked up from germline, CDR1 is MDHEN and CDR2 is SYDVKM. CDR3 residues: CASSARQGSGQPQHF. CDR3 in DNA: TGTGCCAGCAGTGCCCGACAGGGATCAGGTCAGCCCCAGCATTTT.